This T cell receptor beta chain derives from a study of T-cell reconstitution after alpha-beta-depleted transplantation in children. Study-level findings and limits: Newly produced T cells mostly accounted for T-cell counts and diversity one year post-transplant.

This clonotype was seen repeatedly, ten times or more. Its target is unknown. The CDR3 extends over 13 amino acids. CDR1 and CDR2 from the germline V gene are DFQATT and SNEGSKA (reference sequence). Trimming took off 1 base at V and 3 bases at J, with 6 bases between the two ends. Preparation of the TCRbeta library involved a method that used unique molecular identifiers. One entry per CDR3 protein results from TCRdb running MiXCR on the PCR reads. This sample has about 290,000 distinct CDR3 sequences; approximately 7.3% occur once, and the top ten carry 8.5% to 9.5%. Sequenced material: peripheral blood, taken 360 days after TCRalphabeta/CD19-depleted stem cell transplant. The TCR was taken from a female patient between 2 and 15 years old who had a stem cell transplant for Fanconi anemia, so the T cells may come from the graft donor. The rearrangement links TRBV20-1 to TRBJ1-4, with D maybe TRBD1 (5 bases). The CDR3 DNA reads as TGCAGTGCTAGAGCGGGGCCTAATGAAAAACTGTTTTTT. Its protein is CSARAGPNEKLFF.